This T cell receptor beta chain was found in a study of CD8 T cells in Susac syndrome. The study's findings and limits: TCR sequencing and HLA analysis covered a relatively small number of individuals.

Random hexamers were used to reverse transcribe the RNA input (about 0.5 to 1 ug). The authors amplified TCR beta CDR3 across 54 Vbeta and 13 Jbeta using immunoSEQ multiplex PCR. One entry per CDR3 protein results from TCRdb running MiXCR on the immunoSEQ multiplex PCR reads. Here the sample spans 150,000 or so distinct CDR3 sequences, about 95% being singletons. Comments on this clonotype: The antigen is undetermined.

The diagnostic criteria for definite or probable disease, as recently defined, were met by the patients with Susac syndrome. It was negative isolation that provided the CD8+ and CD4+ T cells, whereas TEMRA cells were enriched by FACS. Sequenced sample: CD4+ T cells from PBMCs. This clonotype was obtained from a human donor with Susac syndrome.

The CDR3 nucleotides read TGCAGTGCCCATGGGACAGGGAACACTGAAGCTTTCTTT. This encodes CSAHGTGNTEAFF. This chain connects TRBV20-1 to TRBJ1-1; TRBD1 matches 8 bases. The CDR3 has 13 amino acids. Germline CDR1 DFQATT, CDR2 SNEGSKA (reference sequence). Unmatched junction bases numbered 4, after V lost 6 bases and J lost 1 base.